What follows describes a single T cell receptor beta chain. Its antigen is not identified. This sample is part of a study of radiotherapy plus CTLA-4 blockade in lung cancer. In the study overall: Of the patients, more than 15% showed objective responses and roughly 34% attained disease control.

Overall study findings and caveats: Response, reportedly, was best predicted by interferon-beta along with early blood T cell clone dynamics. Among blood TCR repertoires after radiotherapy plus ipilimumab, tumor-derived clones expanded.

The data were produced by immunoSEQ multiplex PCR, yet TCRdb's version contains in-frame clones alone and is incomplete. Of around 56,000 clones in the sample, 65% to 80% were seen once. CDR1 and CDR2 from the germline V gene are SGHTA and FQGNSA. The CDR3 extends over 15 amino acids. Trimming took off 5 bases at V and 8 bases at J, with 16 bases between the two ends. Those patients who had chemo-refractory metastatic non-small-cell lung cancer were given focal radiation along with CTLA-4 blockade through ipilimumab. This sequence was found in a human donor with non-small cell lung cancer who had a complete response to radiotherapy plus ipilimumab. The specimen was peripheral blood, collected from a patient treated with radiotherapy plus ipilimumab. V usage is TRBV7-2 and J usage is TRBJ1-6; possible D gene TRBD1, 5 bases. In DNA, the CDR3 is TGTGCCAGCAGCCCCGCGGGGGGGACGCATTCACCCCTCCACTTT. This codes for CASSPAGGTHSPLHF.